This passage covers 5 T cell receptor beta chains from one sample sequenced in a study of CD4+ T cells in melanoma. Assay: immunoSEQ multiplex PCR; the TCRdb copy retains only in-frame clones and omits some. The table includes under 20,000 clones, roughly four fifths detected once. Sequencing was done on a sample of cells from a culture (not recorded whether cultured in vitro). These receptors came from a human donor with melanoma.

The rearrangement links TRBV5-4 to TRBJ1-2, with 7 bases lining up with TRBD1. J was trimmed by 7 bases and V by 7 bases; bases with no gene match: 10. The CDR3 totals 13 residues. Per germline, CDR1 SGHNT and CDR2 YYREEE (reference sequence). The CDR3 is CASHSLAGGGYTF. The CDR3 DNA is TGTGCCAGCCACTCACTGGCAGGGGGTGGCTACACCTTC.

The V call is TRBV15, the J call TRBJ2-6; D perhaps matches TRBD2 (7 bases). With 3 bases removed from V and 8 bases from J, the gap between germline ends came to 20 bases. The CDR3 length is 17 residues. CDR1 is LNHNV and CDR2 is YYDKDF in the germline V gene (reference sequence). CDR3 coding DNA: TGTGCCACCAGCAGGGGGGGGGCAGGCGGTGAGTCCAACGTCCTGACTTTC. This codes for CATSRGGAGGESNVLTF.

This rearrangement joins TRBV28 to TRBJ1-2; the match to TRBD1 covers 7 bases. The CDR3 loop spans 17 amino acids. CDR1 and CDR2 from the germline V gene are MDHEN and SYDVKM. V lost 8 bases and J lost 1; bases outside the gene matches: 16. CDR3 protein: CASYSGTATFFNYGYTF. The CDR3 DNA is TGTGCCAGCTACTCCGGGACAGCCACATTCTTTAACTATGGCTACACCTTC.

J is TRBJ1-1 and V is TRBV5-1, with TRBD1 matching over 7 bases. Trimming took 4 bases from V and 4 from J; bases not matched to a gene: 7. CDR3 length: 14 residues. Germline loops: CDR1 SGHRS, CDR2 YFSETQ. This CDR3 is CASSPSGGPTEAFF. For the CDR3, the DNA is TGCGCCAGCAGCCCATCAGGGGGACCCACTGAAGCTTTCTTT.

This chain links TRBV10-3 with TRBJ2-4, with D perhaps TRBD1 (5 bases). CDR1 and CDR2 (germline): ENHRY, SYGVKD. The V end lost 5 bases, the J end lost 2 bases, and 16 bases lay between the germline ends. The length of the CDR3 is 16 residues. CDR3 sequence: CAISPSNTGTKNIQYF. The CDR3, as DNA: TGTGCCATCAGTCCCTCAAACACAGGAACCAAAAACATTCAGTACTTC.